These 17 T cell receptor beta chains share one sample of origin, sequenced in a study of PD-L1 blockade in urothelial cancer. Documented time point: peripheral blood 6 weeks after treatment start. Sequenced by immunoSEQ multiplex PCR; TCRdb stores in-frame clones only, minus some. The table lists more than 40,000 clones, approximately 83% of them singletons. The specimen comprised PBMCs, sampled around atezolizumab (anti-PD-L1) treatment. Receptors were obtained from a man in his 60s with urothelial cancer.

V is TRBV7-8 and J is TRBJ2-7, with TRBD1 identical over 8 bases. The germline V gene encodes CDR1 SGHVS and CDR2 FQNEAQ. The V segment lost 5 bases and the J segment 5 bases; nucleotides outside the gene matches: 5. The CDR3 runs 13 residues. CDR3 protein: CASSTRTGNEQYF. The CDR3 DNA reads as TGTGCCAGCAGCACCCGGACAGGGAACGAGCAGTACTTC. Looking up the rest from reference TRBV7-8 and TRBJ2-7 gives the full variable domain: GAGVSQSPRYKVAKRGQDVALRCDPISGHVSLFWYQQALGQGPEFLTYFQNEAQLDKSGLPSDRFFAERPEGSVSTLKIQRTQQEDSAVYLCASSTRTGNEQYFGPGTRLTVT.

The chain has TRBV5-1 and TRBJ2-7, with D maybe TRBD1 (6 bases). Trimming took off 4 bases at V and 0 bases at J, with 11 bases between the two ends. CDR1 and CDR2 (germline): SGHRS, YFSETQ. This CDR3 is 14 amino acids long. CDR3 coding DNA: TGCGCCAGCAGCGCTCAGGGGCACTCCTACGAGCAGTACTTC. Translation gives CASSAQGHSYEQYF.

This sequence joins TRBV9 and TRBJ1-6, with 10 bases that match TRBD1. Unmatched junction bases numbered 8, after V lost 0 bases and J lost 5 bases. The CDR3 length is 18 residues. CDR1 and CDR2 (germline): SGDLS, YYNGEE. The CDR3 region is CASSVGEGTGVNNSPLHF. CDR3 bases: TGTGCCAGCAGCGTAGGAGAGGGGACAGGGGTCAATAATTCACCCCTCCACTTT.

This chain joins TRBV4-1 and TRBJ2-7; 14 bases align to TRBD2. Germline trimming cut 1 base from V and 2 bases from J; bases unmatched to any gene: 1. This CDR3 comprises 16 residues. Germline V gene data show CDR1 as MGHRA and CDR2 as YSYEKL. In nucleotides, the CDR3 is TGCGCCAGCAGCCAAGGACTAGCGGGGGGGGCCTACGAGCAGTACTTC. This encodes CASSQGLAGGAYEQYF.

This rearrangement joins TRBV19 to TRBJ1-6; 9 bases agree with TRBD1. This CDR3 has 13 amino acids. In germline, CDR1 is LNHDA, CDR2 SQIVND (reference sequence). The V segment lost 9 bases and the J segment 7 bases; nucleotides outside the gene matches: 4. The CDR3 reads CASRDRVNSPLHF. CDR3 DNA: TGTGCCAGCCGGGACAGGGTAAATTCACCCCTCCACTTT.

The chain couples TRBV30 to TRBJ2-4; 7 positions agree with TRBD1. CDR1 is GTSNPN and CDR2 is SVGIG in the germline V gene (reference sequence). CDR3 length: 15 residues. The V gene end was trimmed by 2 bases and the J gene end by 2 bases; junction bases not matched to a gene: 6. CDR3 DNA sequence: TGTGCCTGGAGTCGACAGGGAATATCCAAAAACATTCAGTACTTC. It specifies CAWSRQGISKNIQYF.

There are a few counts of this clone. CDR3 coding DNA: TGTGCCAGCAGCCTTCACAGGGGGAATCAGCCCCAGCATTTT. This codes for CASSLHRGNQPQHF. The chain links TRBV28 to TRBJ1-5, with 8 bases that match TRBD1. This CDR3 spans 14 amino acids. Germline-derived CDR1 and CDR2 are MDHEN and SYDVKM. J was trimmed by 4 bases and V by 6 bases; bases with no gene match: 5.

The rearrangement links TRBV9 to TRBJ2-3; 7 positions match TRBD2. The length of the CDR3 is 16 residues. V shed 3 bases, J shed 10 bases, and the junction held 17 bases outside the gene matches. In germline, CDR1 is SGDLS, CDR2 YYNGEE. Written as DNA, the CDR3 is TGTGCCAGCAGCGGCGCACGGGGGGACTACCTCCCTGCGCAGTATTTT. It encodes CASSGARGDYLPAQYF.

V and J are TRBV5-5 and TRBJ2-5; a possible D gene is TRBD2 (5 bases). The germline V gene has CDR1 SGHKS and CDR2 YYEKEE (reference sequence). Trimming stripped 2 bases from V and 5 bases from J, with 13 bases between. This CDR3 has 14 residues. The CDR3 nucleotides read TGTGCCAGCAGCTTCGGGGTTGGGGAGGAGACCCAGTACTTC. It yields the protein CASSFGVGEETQYF.

The chain couples TRBV4-2 to TRBJ2-4; possibly TRBD2 for D (6 bases). Trimming removed 0 bases from V and 7 bases from J, with 10 bases in between. The CDR3 is 14 amino acids. Per germline, CDR1 LGHNA and CDR2 YNFKEQ. The CDR3 reads CASSQDGGMNIQYF. CDR3 DNA: TGTGCCAGCAGCCAAGATGGAGGGATGAACATTCAGTACTTC.

The chain joins TRBV5-6 to TRBJ2-6; 8 nucleotides match TRBD2. V shed 6 bases and J 0 bases; nucleotides not matched to a gene: 8. This CDR3 region has 17 residues. Germline-derived CDR1 and CDR2 are SGHDT and YYEEEE. CDR3 nucleotide sequence: TGTGCCAGCACTCTAGCGGGTTCTAGCTCTGGGGCCAACGTCCTGACTTTC. Protein sequence: CASTLAGSSSGANVLTF.

The chain carries TRBV7-8 and TRBJ2-1, with 7 nucleotides matching TRBD1. CDR3 size: 18 residues. Germline CDR1 and CDR2: SGHVS and FQNEAQ. V trimming: 1 base; J trimming: 2 bases; junction bases outside the gene matches: 11. CDR3 in DNA: TGTGCCAGCAGCTTAGGAACCCCAGGGGGAATTGCCTACAATGAGCAGTTCTTC. This translates into CASSLGTPGGIAYNEQFF.

Only a few counts were recorded for this clone. This chain uses TRBV5-1 with TRBJ2-2, with 9 bases aligning to TRBD1. V lost 6 bases to trimming and J lost 5 bases; unmatched junction nucleotides: 5. The CDR3 totals 14 residues. Germline CDR1 SGHRS, CDR2 YFSETQ. CDR3 sequence (DNA): TGCGCCAGCACCTCGGGGACAGGGACCGGGGAGCTGTTTTTT. Translation: CASTSGTGTGELFF.

This clone appeared a few times. J is TRBJ1-5 and V is TRBV28, with TRBD1 identical over 7 bases. The germline V gene encodes CDR1 MDHEN and CDR2 SYDVKM. The ends lost 1 base at V and 3 bases at J; junction bases unmatched: 9. CDR3 length equals 17 residues. The chain's CDR3 is CASSLSGGDSLNQPQHF. As DNA, the CDR3 is TGTGCCAGCAGTTTATCTGGTGGGGACAGCCTCAATCAGCCCCAGCATTTT.

This sequence joins TRBV30 and TRBJ2-2; D uncertain. The V gene lost 2 bases and the J gene lost 6 bases, with 7 bases spanning the gap. This CDR3 comprises 12 residues. The germline V gene has CDR1 GTSNPN and CDR2 SVGIG (reference sequence). The chain's CDR3 is CAWSPLAGELFF. Here the CDR3 DNA reads TGTGCCTGGAGTCCCTTAGCCGGGGAGCTGTTTTTT.

The chain links TRBV13 to TRBJ2-2; no clear D. V was shortened by 0 bases and J by 5 bases, with 10 bases between the two germline ends. This CDR3 is 15 amino acids long. Per germline, CDR1 PRHDT and CDR2 FYEKMQ (reference sequence). The CDR3 loop reads CASSLGLGETGELFF. CDR3 in DNA: TGTGCCAGCAGCTTAGGCCTTGGAGAGACCGGGGAGCTGTTTTTT.

Here the CDR3 reads CASSLVGGNSYEQYF. As DNA, the CDR3 is TGTGCCAGCAGCTTGGTCGGGGGGAACTCCTACGAGCAGTACTTC. This chain connects TRBV5-4 to TRBJ2-7; 7 bases map to TRBD2. Per germline, CDR1 SGHNT and CDR2 YYREEE (reference sequence). V was clipped by 0 bases and J by 0 bases; unmatched bases: 3. CDR3 length: 15 residues.